Listed below are T cell receptor beta chains from one sample, sequenced in a study of shared clonotypes between healthy human individuals. The method was immunoSEQ multiplex PCR; TCRdb's version includes in-frame clones alone and lacks a portion of them. Of 150,000 to 200,000 clones listed, about 93% are singletons. The sequencing input was naive CD4+ T cells sorted from blood. These receptors originate from a woman aged 25 to 39 in good health. Each CDR3 is given with its conserved first and last residue. D genes are given only for firm matches. Expanded clones get a size class; other rows say once, few or many, or leave the size out.

>TRBJ2-2|-|TRBV4-1|-
CASSQAGASGTGELFF
TGCGCCAGCAGCCAAGCGGGGGCTAGCGGCACCGGGGAGCTGTTTTTT
>TRBJ1-6|TRBD1|TRBV7-9|-
CASRAGQEYNSPLHF
TGTGCCAGCAGGGCGGGACAGGAGTATAATTCACCCCTCCACTTT
>TRBJ1-5|-|TRBV5-8|-
CASGEGRTTTDSNQPQHF
TGTGCCAGCGGAGAGGGGAGGACAACGACTGATAGCAATCAGCCCCAGCATTTT
>TRBJ1-5|-|TRBV30|once
CAWSTQAGDQPQHF
TGTGCCTGGAGTACACAGGCGGGGGATCAGCCCCAGCATTTT
>TRBJ2-1|TRBD2|TRBV18|-
CASSPDGGLTLEQFF
TGTGCCAGCTCACCGGACGGGGGGTTGACCCTTGAGCAGTTCTTC
>TRBJ1-4|-|TRBV5-1|-
CASSLQGRTNEKLFF
TGCGCCAGCAGCCTCCAGGGGAGGACTAATGAAAAACTGTTTTTT
>TRBJ2-1|TRBD2|TRBV5-1|-
CASSLRPASGMSLNEQFF
TGCGCCAGCAGCTTGCGGCCGGCTAGCGGGATGTCGTTGAATGAGCAGTTCTTC
>TRBJ2-6|-|TRBV6-1|-
CASSLQISGANVLTF
TGTGCCAGCAGCTTACAGATCTCTGGGGCCAACGTCCTGACTTTC
>TRBJ2-1|-|TRBV2|-
CASRRDILWEEFF
TGTGCCAGCAGGAGGGACATCTTGTGGGAGGAGTTCTTC
>TRBJ1-1|-|TRBV18|-
CASSPQGYAEAFF
TGTGCCAGCTCACCACAGGGTTATGCTGAAGCTTTCTTT
>TRBJ1-4|TRBD1|TRBV6-4|-
CASSEQGAPNEKLFF
TGTGCCAGCAGTGAGCAGGGGGCACCTAATGAAAAACTGTTTTTT
>TRBJ1-4|-|TRBV5-8|-
CASSFNPATNEKLFF
TGTGCCAGCAGCTTCAACCCTGCAACTAATGAAAAACTGTTTTTT
>TRBJ2-2|TRBD2|TRBV4-1|-
CASSQVVSLALLRNTGELFF
TGCGCCAGCAGCCAAGTTGTCTCACTAGCGCTCCTCAGGAACACCGGGGAGCTGTTTTTT
>TRBJ2-4|TRBD2|TRBV2|-
CASSVRLAGASAKNIQYF
TGTGCCAGCAGTGTCCGACTAGCGGGAGCCTCAGCCAAAAACATTCAGTACTTC
>TRBJ2-7|TRBD1|TRBV7-6|-
CASSLAAGGYHEQYF
TGTGCCAGCAGCTTAGCGGCAGGGGGCTACCACGAGCAGTACTTC
>TRBJ2-2|-|TRBV5-1|-
CASRPQAYRNTGELFF
TGCGCCAGCAGACCGCAGGCCTACCGGAACACCGGGGAGCTGTTTTTT
>TRBJ1-2|-|TRBV10-3|-
CAISGRANYGYTF
TGTGCCATCAGTGGACGGGCAAACTATGGCTACACCTTC
>TRBJ1-5|-|TRBV10-3|-
CAISNSNQPQHF
TGTGCCATCAGTAATAGCAATCAGCCCCAGCATTTT
>TRBJ2-3|TRBD2|TRBV5-8|once
CASSAGTSGGDTQYF
TGTGCCAGCAGCGCCGGGACTAGCGGGGGGGATACGCAGTATTTT
>TRBJ1-4|-|TRBV7-9|-
CASSVRGSVATNEKLFF
TGTGCCAGCAGCGTTAGAGGGTCGGTTGCAACTAATGAAAAACTGTTTTTT
>TRBJ2-7|TRBD1|TRBV6-5|-
CASRPRTGRDEQYF
TGTGCCAGCAGACCACGGACAGGGAGAGACGAGCAGTACTTC
>TRBJ2-7|-|TRBV6-6|-
CASSYEGKAYEQYF
TGTGCCAGCAGTTATGAGGGGAAGGCCTACGAGCAGTACTTC
>TRBJ1-1|-|TRBV9|-
CASSAQTQVLNTEAFF
TGTGCCAGCAGCGCCCAAACGCAGGTCCTGAACACTGAAGCTTTCTTT
>TRBJ2-7|-|TRBV28|-
CASSSLGEARSYEQYF
TGTGCCAGCAGTTCTTTGGGGGAAGCAAGGTCCTACGAGCAGTACTTC
>TRBJ2-1|-|TRBV28|once
CASTAAGKYNEQFF
TGTGCCAGCACGGCTGCGGGAAAATACAATGAGCAGTTCTTC
>TRBJ1-1|-|TRBV2|-
CASGGTVNTEAFF
TGTGCCAGCGGCGGGACGGTGAACACTGAAGCTTTCTTT
>TRBJ1-1|-|TRBV6-1|-
CASSESLNTEAFF
TGTGCCAGCAGTGAATCACTGAACACTGAAGCTTTCTTT
>TRBJ2-1|-|TRBV14|-
CASSTQAGNEQFF
TGTGCCAGCAGCACCCAAGCAGGCAATGAGCAGTTCTTC
>TRBJ2-7|-|TRBV18|few
CASSPGYEQYF
TGTGCCAGCTCACCTGGGTACGAGCAGTACTTC
>TRBJ2-2|-|TRBV18|once
CASSPSGQGSNTGELFF
TGTGCCAGCTCACCCTCCGGGCAGGGGTCGAACACCGGGGAGCTGTTTTTT
>TRBJ2-5|-|TRBV5-1|-
CASSLGPTGGETQYF
TGCGCCAGCAGCTTGGGACCCACGGGTGGGGAGACCCAGTACTTC
>TRBJ1-4|TRBD1|TRBV7-9|-
CASSRTGGTNEKLFF
TGTGCCAGCAGCCGGACAGGGGGGACTAATGAAAAACTGTTTTTT
>TRBJ1-6|TRBD1|TRBV9|-
CASSTEGTANNSPLHF
TGTGCCAGCAGCACAGAGGGGACAGCGAATAATTCACCCCTCCACTTT
>TRBJ1-4|TRBD1|TRBV27|-
CASSADRVSEKLFF
TGTGCCAGCAGCGCTGACAGGGTGAGTGAAAAACTGTTTTTT
>TRBJ1-2|-|TRBV28|once
CASSRTPPYGYTF
TGTGCCAGCAGTCGGACCCCCCCCTATGGCTACACCTTC
>TRBJ1-1|-|TRBV27|-
CASSLYPGPLGTEAFF
TGTGCCAGCAGTTTATACCCCGGGCCCCTGGGGACTGAAGCTTTCTTT
>TRBJ2-7|TRBD1|TRBV27|-
CASSQYPGQGVYEQYF
TGTGCCAGCAGTCAATATCCGGGACAGGGGGTTTACGAGCAGTACTTC
>TRBJ1-4|-|TRBV6-1|once
CASSPMGAVDEKLFF
TGTGCCAGCAGTCCGATGGGGGCAGTCGATGAAAAACTGTTTTTT
>TRBJ1-4|-|TRBV5-1|-
CASSLGYRDNEKLFF
TGCGCCAGCAGCTTGGGGTACAGGGATAATGAAAAACTGTTTTTT
>TRBJ1-5|-|TRBV6-1|-
CASSEAPSPRNQPQHF
TGTGCCAGCAGTGAAGCTCCCTCACCGCGCAATCAGCCCCAGCATTTT
>TRBJ2-5|TRBD1|TRBV4-1|-
CASSQRPGQDVIETQYF
TGCGCCAGCAGCCAACGCCCTGGACAGGACGTAATAGAGACCCAGTACTTC
>TRBJ2-7|TRBD2|TRBV5-1|-
CASSPLGTSGSYEQYF
TGCGCCAGCAGCCCCTTGGGTACTAGCGGGAGTTACGAGCAGTACTTC
>TRBJ2-1|-|TRBV6-6|once
CASSTDRSSYNEQFF
TGTGCCAGCAGCACAGACAGGAGCTCCTACAATGAGCAGTTCTTC
>TRBJ2-3|TRBD2|TRBV6-6|-
CASRPSGGTDTQYF
TGTGCCAGCCGACCCTCCGGGGGGACAGATACGCAGTATTTT
>TRBJ2-7|-|TRBV27|-
CASSLKQGSSYEQYF
TGTGCCAGCAGTTTAAAGCAGGGAAGCTCCTACGAGCAGTACTTC
>TRBJ2-7|-|TRBV5-4|-
CASSFSGHEQYF
TGTGCCAGCAGCTTTTCAGGCCACGAGCAGTACTTC
>TRBJ2-7|TRBD2|TRBV4-2|-
CASSQALAETYEQYF
TGTGCCAGCAGCCAAGCCCTAGCGGAGACCTACGAGCAGTACTTC
>TRBJ2-7|-|TRBV11-2|-
CASSLLLGNYEQYF
TGTGCCAGCAGCTTGTTACTAGGTAACTACGAGCAGTACTTC